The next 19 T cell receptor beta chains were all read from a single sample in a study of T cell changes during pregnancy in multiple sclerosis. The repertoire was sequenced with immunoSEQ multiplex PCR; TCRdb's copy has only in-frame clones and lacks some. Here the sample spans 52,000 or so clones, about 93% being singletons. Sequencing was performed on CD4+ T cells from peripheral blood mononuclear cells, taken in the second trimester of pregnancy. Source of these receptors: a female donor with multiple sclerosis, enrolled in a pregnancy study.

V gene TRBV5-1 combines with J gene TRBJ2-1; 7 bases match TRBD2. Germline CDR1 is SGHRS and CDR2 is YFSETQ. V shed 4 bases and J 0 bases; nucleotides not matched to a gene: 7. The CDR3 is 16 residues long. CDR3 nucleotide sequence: TGCGCCAGCAGCCCCGGACTAGATCCCTCCTACAATGAGCAGTTCTTC. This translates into CASSPGLDPSYNEQFF.

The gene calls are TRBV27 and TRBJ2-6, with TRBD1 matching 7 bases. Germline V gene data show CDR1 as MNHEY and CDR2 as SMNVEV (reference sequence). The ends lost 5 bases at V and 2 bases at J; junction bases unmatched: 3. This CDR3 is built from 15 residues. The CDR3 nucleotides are TGTGCCAGCAGTCACAGGGGACCTGGGGCCAACGTCCTGACTTTC. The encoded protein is CASSHRGPGANVLTF.

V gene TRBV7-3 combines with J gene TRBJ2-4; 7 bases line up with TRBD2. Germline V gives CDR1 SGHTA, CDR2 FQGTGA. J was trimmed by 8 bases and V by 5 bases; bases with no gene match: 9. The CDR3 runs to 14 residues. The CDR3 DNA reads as TGTGCCAGCAGCCGGTCTGGCGGGGGTGACATTCAGTACTTC. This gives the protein CASSRSGGGDIQYF.

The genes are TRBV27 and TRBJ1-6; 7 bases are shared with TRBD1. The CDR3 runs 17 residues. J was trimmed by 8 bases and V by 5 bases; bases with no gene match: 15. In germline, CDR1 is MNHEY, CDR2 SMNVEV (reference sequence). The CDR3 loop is CASSTLGGGWGDSPLHF. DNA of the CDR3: TGTGCCAGCAGTACCTTAGGAGGGGGCTGGGGCGATTCACCCCTCCACTTT.

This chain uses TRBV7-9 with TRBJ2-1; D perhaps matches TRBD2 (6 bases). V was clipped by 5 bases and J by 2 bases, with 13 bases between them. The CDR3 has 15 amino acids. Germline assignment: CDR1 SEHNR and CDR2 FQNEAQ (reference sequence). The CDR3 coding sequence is TGTGCCAGCAGCGATGGGGGGTTCCCCTACAATGAGCAGTTCTTC. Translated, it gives CASSDGGFPYNEQFF.

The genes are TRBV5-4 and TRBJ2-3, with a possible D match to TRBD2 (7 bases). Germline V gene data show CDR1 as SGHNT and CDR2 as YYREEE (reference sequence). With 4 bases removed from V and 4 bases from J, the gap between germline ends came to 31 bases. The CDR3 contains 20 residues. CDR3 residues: CASSPGGGSGRVYSSDTQYF. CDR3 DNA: TGTGCCAGCAGCCCGGGGGGCGGGAGCGGAAGGGTCTATTCGTCAGATACGCAGTATTTT.

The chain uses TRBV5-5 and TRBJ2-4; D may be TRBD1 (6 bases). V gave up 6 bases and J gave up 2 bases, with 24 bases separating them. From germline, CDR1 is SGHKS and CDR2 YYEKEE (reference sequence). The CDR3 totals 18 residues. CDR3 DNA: TGTGCCAGCACCACGATGTTCGGGCAGGGGTTCTCCAAAAACATTCAGTACTTC. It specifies CASTTMFGQGFSKNIQYF.

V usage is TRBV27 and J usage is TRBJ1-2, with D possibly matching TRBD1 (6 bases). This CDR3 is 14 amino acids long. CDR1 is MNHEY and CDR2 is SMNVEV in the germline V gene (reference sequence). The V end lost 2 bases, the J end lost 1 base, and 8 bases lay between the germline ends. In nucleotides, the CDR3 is TGTGCCAGCAGTTTAAACAGGGATAACTATGGCTACACCTTC. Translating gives CASSLNRDNYGYTF.

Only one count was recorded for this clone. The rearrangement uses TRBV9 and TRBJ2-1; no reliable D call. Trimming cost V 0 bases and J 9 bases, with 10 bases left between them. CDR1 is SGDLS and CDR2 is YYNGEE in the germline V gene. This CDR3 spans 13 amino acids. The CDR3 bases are TGTGCCAGCAGCGTAGACGGGTTCCCTGAGCAGTTCTTC. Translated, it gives CASSVDGFPEQFF.

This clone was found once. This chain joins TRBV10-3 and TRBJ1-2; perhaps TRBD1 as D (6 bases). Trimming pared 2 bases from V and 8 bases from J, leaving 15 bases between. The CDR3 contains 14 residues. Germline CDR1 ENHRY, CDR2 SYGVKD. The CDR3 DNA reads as TGTGCCATCAGTGAGGGTTCAGGGGCAGGGGGCTACACCTTC. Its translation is CAISEGSGAGGYTF.

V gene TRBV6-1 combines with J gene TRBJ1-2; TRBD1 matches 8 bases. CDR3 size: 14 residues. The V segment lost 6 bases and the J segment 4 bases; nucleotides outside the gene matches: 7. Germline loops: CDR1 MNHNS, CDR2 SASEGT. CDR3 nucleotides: TGTGCCAGCAGGCCGGGACAGGACGCCTATGGCTACACCTTC. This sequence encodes CASRPGQDAYGYTF.

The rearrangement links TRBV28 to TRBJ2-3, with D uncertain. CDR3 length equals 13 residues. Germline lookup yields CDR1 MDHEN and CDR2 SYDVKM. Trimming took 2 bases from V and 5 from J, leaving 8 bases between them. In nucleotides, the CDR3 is TGTGCCAGCAGTTTAAACTCGGGAGATACGCAGTATTTT. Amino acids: CASSLNSGDTQYF.

The CDR3 loop reads CASSFKGTGNSPLHF. Written as DNA, the CDR3 is TGCGCCAGCAGCTTTAAAGGGACAGGAAATTCACCCCTCCACTTT. The chain uses TRBV5-1 and TRBJ1-6, with 8 positions matching TRBD1. CDR1 is SGHRS and CDR2 is YFSETQ in the germline V gene. The CDR3 is made up of 15 amino acids. Trimming cost V 2 bases and J 7 bases; bases outside gene matches: 5. The variable domain in full, with the rest retrieved from reference TRBV5-1 and TRBJ1-6, is KAGVTQTPRYLIKTRGQQVTLSCSPISGHRSVSWYQQTPGQGLQFLFEYFSETQRNKGNFPGRFSGRQFSNSRSEMNVSTLELGDSALYLCASSFKGTGNSPLHFGNGTRLTVT.

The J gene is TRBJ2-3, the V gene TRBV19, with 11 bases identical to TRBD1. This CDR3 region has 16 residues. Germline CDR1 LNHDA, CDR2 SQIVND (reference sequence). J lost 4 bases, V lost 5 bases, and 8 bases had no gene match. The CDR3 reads CASSFPGQGGSDTQYF. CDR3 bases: TGTGCCAGTAGTTTTCCGGGACAGGGGGGATCAGATACGCAGTATTTT.

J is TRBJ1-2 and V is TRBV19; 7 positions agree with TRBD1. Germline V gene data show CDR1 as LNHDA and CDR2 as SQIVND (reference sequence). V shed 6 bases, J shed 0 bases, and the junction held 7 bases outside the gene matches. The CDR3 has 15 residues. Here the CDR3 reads CASRGPGTANYGYTF. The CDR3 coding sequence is TGTGCCAGTAGAGGACCCGGGACAGCTAACTATGGCTACACCTTC.

The CDR3 DNA reads TGTGCCAGCAGCTTACAGGGGGCTGCAACTGAAGCTTTCTTT. This encodes CASSLQGAATEAFF. The V gene is TRBV7-9, the J gene TRBJ1-1; TRBD1 agrees at 8 bases. Germline values: CDR1 SEHNR, CDR2 FQNEAQ (reference sequence). V shed 2 bases, J shed 5 bases, and the junction held 4 bases outside the gene matches. The CDR3 sequence is 14 residues long.

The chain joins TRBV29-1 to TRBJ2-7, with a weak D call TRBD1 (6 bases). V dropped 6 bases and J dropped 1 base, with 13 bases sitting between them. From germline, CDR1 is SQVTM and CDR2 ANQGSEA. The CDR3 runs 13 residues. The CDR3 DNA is TGCAGCGTGGGGTGGACAGCGTCCTACGAGCAGTACTTC. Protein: CSVGWTASYEQYF.

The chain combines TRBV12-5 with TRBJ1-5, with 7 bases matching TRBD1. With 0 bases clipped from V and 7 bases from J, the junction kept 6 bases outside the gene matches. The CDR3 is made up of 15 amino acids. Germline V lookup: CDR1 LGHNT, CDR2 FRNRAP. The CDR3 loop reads CASGLVPAGGQPQHF. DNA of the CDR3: TGTGCTAGTGGTTTGGTACCGGCAGGGGGGCAGCCCCAGCATTTT.

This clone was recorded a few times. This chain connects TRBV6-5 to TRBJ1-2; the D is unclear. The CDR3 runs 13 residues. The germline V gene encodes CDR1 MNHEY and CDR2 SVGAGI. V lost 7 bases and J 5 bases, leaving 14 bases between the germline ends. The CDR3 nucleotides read TGTGCCAGCACCTATTCCGGGTTATATGGCTACACCTTC. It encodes CASTYSGLYGYTF.